A selection of T cell receptor beta chains follows, all from one sample in a study of metastatic and nonmetastatic thyroid tumors. TCRdb re-called the PCR reads with MiXCR. The sample includes roughly 19,000 clones, roughly 22% of them seen just once. Sequencing was carried out using tumor tissue. The receptor source for this set is a male donor with papillary thyroid cancer or a benign thyroid nodule (not recorded which). Some clones in this sample may be carry-over from other donors' samples. CDR3s include the opening cysteine and the closing phenylalanine or tryptophan.

v_gene: TRBV20-1; j_gene: TRBJ1-1; CDR3aa: CSAVKGQGGTEAFF
v_gene: TRBV20-1; j_gene: TRBJ2-5; CDR3aa: CSATRLAGLWGETQYF
v_gene: TRBV6-1; j_gene: TRBJ2-2; CDR3aa: CASSVGGDTGELFF
v_gene: TRBV29-1; j_gene: TRBJ2-2; CDR3aa: CSVPGGTGELFF
v_gene: TRBV15; j_gene: TRBJ1-1; CDR3aa: CATSREGPNTEAFF
v_gene: TRBV28; j_gene: TRBJ2-2; CDR3aa: CASNLGFLVQRWNTGELFF
v_gene: TRBV10-3; j_gene: TRBJ1-2; CDR3aa: CAISGQVNYGYTF
v_gene: TRBV7-9; j_gene: TRBJ1-1; CDR3aa: CASSPGTLWAAFF
v_gene: TRBV19; j_gene: TRBJ1-5; CDR3aa: CASSIGGGQGSQPQHF
v_gene: TRBV6-2/TRBV6-3; j_gene: TRBJ2-7; CDR3aa: CASSGSGTSGSYEQYF
v_gene: TRBV19; j_gene: TRBJ2-1; CDR3aa: CATSGTPYNEQFF
v_gene: TRBV20-1; j_gene: TRBJ2-1; CDR3aa: CSARDISGRPRGNEQFF
v_gene: TRBV20-1; j_gene: TRBJ2-3; CDR3aa: CSASRSDTQYF
v_gene: TRBV28; j_gene: TRBJ2-7; CDR3aa: CASNKAGVSSYEQYF
v_gene: TRBV6-1; j_gene: TRBJ2-7; CDR3aa: CASSRREYEQYF
v_gene: TRBV6-1; j_gene: TRBJ1-3; CDR3aa: CASSDVSAVLNTIYF
v_gene: TRBV10-1; j_gene: TRBJ2-7; CDR3aa: CASSAGTGSEQYF
v_gene: TRBV20-1; j_gene: TRBJ1-6; CDR3aa: CSASPPGNGNSPLHF